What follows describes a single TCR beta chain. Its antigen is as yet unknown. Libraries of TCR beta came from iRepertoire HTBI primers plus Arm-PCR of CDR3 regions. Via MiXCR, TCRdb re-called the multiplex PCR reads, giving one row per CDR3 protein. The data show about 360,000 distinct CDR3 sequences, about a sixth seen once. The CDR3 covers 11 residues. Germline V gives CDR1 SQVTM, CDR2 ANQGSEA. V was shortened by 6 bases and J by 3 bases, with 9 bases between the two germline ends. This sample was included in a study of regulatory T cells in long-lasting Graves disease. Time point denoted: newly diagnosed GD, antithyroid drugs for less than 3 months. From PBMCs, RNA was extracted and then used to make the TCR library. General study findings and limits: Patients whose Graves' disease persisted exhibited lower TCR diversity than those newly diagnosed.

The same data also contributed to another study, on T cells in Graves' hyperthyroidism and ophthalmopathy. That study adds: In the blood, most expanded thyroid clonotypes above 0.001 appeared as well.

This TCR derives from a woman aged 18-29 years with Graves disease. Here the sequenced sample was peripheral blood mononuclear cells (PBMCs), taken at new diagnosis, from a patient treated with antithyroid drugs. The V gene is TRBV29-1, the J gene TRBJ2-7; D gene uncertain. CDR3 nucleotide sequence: TGCAGCGTGGGAAATAACTACGAGCAGTACTTC. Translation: CSVGNNYEQYF.